This entry lists 8 T cell receptor beta chains sequenced from one sample in a study of T-cell reconstitution after alpha-beta-depleted transplantation in children. Unique molecular identifiers were used to barcode this TCRbeta library. TCRdb reanalysed the PCR reads using MiXCR and keeps one entry per CDR3 protein. The sample carries about 200,000 distinct CDR3 sequences, approximately 15% recorded once. The sequenced sample was PBMCs, mostly from graft donor cells, obtained 360 days after TCRalphabeta/CD19-depleted stem cell transplant. These receptors were collected from a male patient between 2 and 10 years old who had a stem cell transplant for acute lymphoblastic leukemia, so the T cells may come from the graft donor.

This clonotype has more than one count but fewer than ten. The chain joins TRBV18 to TRBJ2-3; 7 nucleotides align to TRBD2. J lost 1 base, V lost 5 bases, and 6 bases had no gene match. This CDR3 has 15 residues. In germline, CDR1 is KGHSH, CDR2 LQKENI. CDR3 nucleotide sequence: TGTGCCAGCTCATCGAGCGGGATGCGCACAGATACGCAGTATTTT. This sequence encodes CASSSSGMRTDTQYF.

This clonotype was seen only a few times. The genes are TRBV7-2 and TRBJ1-4, with 11 bases identical to TRBD1. Germline assignment: CDR1 SGHTA and CDR2 FQGNSA. This CDR3 contains 17 residues. The V and J ends lost 5 bases and 5 bases, in that order; junction bases with no gene match: 10. As DNA, the CDR3 is TGTGCCAGCAGCCTGGACAGGGGGCTTTCTCCGAATGAAAAACTGTTTTTT. Translation gives CASSLDRGLSPNEKLFF. The full variable domain, its missing parts supplied by reference TRBV7-2 and TRBJ1-4, is GAGVSQSPSNKVTEKGKDVELRCDPISGHTALYWYRQSLGQGLEFLIYFQGNSAPDKSGLPSDRFSAERTGGSVSTLTIQRTQQEDSAVYLCASSLDRGLSPNEKLFFGSGTQLSVL.

The V call is TRBV29-1, the J call TRBJ1-1; TRBD1 agrees at 10 bases. The CDR3 is 13 amino acids. The V and J ends lost 7 bases and 1 base, in that order; junction bases with no gene match: 3. Germline V gives CDR1 SQVTM, CDR2 ANQGSEA. The DNA for the CDR3 is TGCAGCGAGAGGACAGGGGGGAACACTGAAGCTTTCTTT. Amino acid sequence: CSERTGGNTEAFF.

J is TRBJ2-2 and V is TRBV18; TRBD1 matches at 8 bases. This CDR3 contains 16 residues. Germline V lookup: CDR1 KGHSH, CDR2 LQKENI. J gave up 0 bases and V 3 bases, and 3 bases lay outside the gene matches. CDR3 coding DNA: TGTGCCAGCTCACCGGACAGGGTGGCGAACACCGGGGAGCTGTTTTTT. It yields the protein CASSPDRVANTGELFF.

At least ten counts were recorded for this clonotype. V usage is TRBV24-1 and J usage is TRBJ1-2; D possibly corresponds to TRBD1 (5 bases). The V end was cut by 1 base, the J end by 8 bases, with 25 bases between. The CDR3 is 18 amino acids. Germline V gene lookup returns CDR1 KGHDR and CDR2 SFDVKD. The CDR3: CATSDFRKEASPGGGYTF. CDR3 DNA: TGTGCCACCAGTGATTTTCGAAAGGAGGCCTCACCGGGGGGAGGCTACACCTTC.

This clonotype was counted a few times. The chain uses TRBV5-1 and TRBJ2-7; D could derive from TRBD1 or TRBD2 (5 bases each). The V end lost 3 bases, the J end lost 2 bases, and 18 bases lay between the germline ends. Germline CDR1 SGHRS, CDR2 YFSETQ. The CDR3 covers 16 residues. Here the CDR3 reads CASSSLGAGRAYEQYF. CDR3 coding DNA: TGCGCCAGCAGCTCCCTCGGGGCAGGTAGGGCCTACGAGCAGTACTTC.

This clonotype was seen many times. The DNA of the CDR3 is TGTGCCAGCAGTTCCACCGGGACGGGAATCAAGCCCCAGCATTTT. It encodes CASSSTGTGIKPQHF. The gene calls are TRBV28 and TRBJ1-5; D might be TRBD1 (5 bases). Between the trimmed V and J ends, which lost 4 bases and 8 bases, there was a span of 18 bases. The germline V gene has CDR1 MDHEN and CDR2 SYDVKM. The CDR3 spans 15 residues.

The V gene is TRBV3-1, the J gene TRBJ2-1; D unresolved. V was trimmed by 0 bases and J by 0 bases, leaving 12 bases between them. This CDR3 is 17 amino acids long. The germline V gene encodes CDR1 LGHDT and CDR2 YNNKEL (reference sequence). CDR3 DNA: TGTGCCAGCAGCCAAGATGTCAGTCTGAACTCCTACAATGAGCAGTTCTTC. Protein: CASSQDVSLNSYNEQFF.